This T cell receptor beta chain came from a study of cytomegalovirus exposure and HLA in healthy donors. Study-level findings and limits: Most likely, a cluster of highly shared sequence variants arose as a sequencing artifact. Later on, a genetic analysis was performed. It linked a missense variant in DCLRE1C with V- and J-gene trimming of TCR beta.

After removal of 4 bases from V and 7 bases from J, the junction contained 7 bases not matched to a gene. This CDR3 region has 15 residues. CDR1 and CDR2 (germline): SGHRS, YFSETQ. Despite likely unrecorded immune exposures, the donors were nominally healthy at the time of sampling. Comments on this clone: What it binds is not known.

A multiplex PCR was run with 60 Vbeta primers and 13 Jbeta primers. Repertoires were generated with immunoSEQ multiplex PCR, while TCRdb's copy carries only in-frame clones and drops some. The sample is made up of about 130,000 clones, and the top ten hold roughly 2% of it. This clonotype was obtained from a woman in her sixties or seventies in good health and CMV-seronegative. The rearrangement joins TRBV5-1 to TRBJ2-7, with TRBD2 identical over 14 bases. Sequences were obtained from PBMCs. The CDR3 DNA reads TGCGCCAGCAGCGCAGCCGGGACTAGCGGGAGAGAGCAGTACTTC. This codes for CASSAAGTSGREQYF.